The rows below give T cell receptor beta chains drawn from one sample of a study of T cells after posttransplantation cyclophosphamide. The assay was immunoSEQ multiplex PCR, and TCRdb's table has in-frame clones only and misses some. The sample carries 2,500 to 3,500 clones, 74% recorded once. The material sequenced was PBMCs. These TCRs come from a man aged 25-45 years with a blood cancer, CMV-positive, and with a related stem cell donor. Both conserved end residues are part of each CDR3. D genes are given only for firm matches. Only some rows state a clone size, as once, few, many or a class for expanded clones.

>TRBJ2-5|.|TRBD1|TRBV5-4
CASSPGTEETQYF
TGTGCCAGCAGCCCGGGGACAGAAGAGACCCAGTACTTC
>TRBJ2-5|.|TRBD2|TRBV19
CASKGKDGRTSAWETQYF
TGTGCCAGTAAAGGAAAAGACGGGCGGACTAGCGCATGGGAGACCCAGTACTTC
>TRBJ1-1|.|.|TRBV4-3
CASSQLGGTTEAFF
TGCGCCAGCAGCCAACTAGGAGGGACCACTGAAGCTTTCTTT
>TRBJ2-5|.|TRBD2|TRBV7-9
CASSPPAPAGEGYF
TGTGCCAGCAGCCCCCCGGCGCCAGCGGGAGAGGGTTACTTC
>TRBJ2-2|few|TRBD2|TRBV11-2
CASSLGEGGYTGELFF
TGTGCCAGCAGCTTAGGGGAGGGAGGCTACACCGGGGAGCTGTTTTTT
>TRBJ2-7|.|TRBD2|TRBV5-5
CASGLAGIYEQYF
TGTGCCAGCGGACTAGCGGGAATCTACGAGCAGTACTTC
>TRBJ1-5|large|TRBD1|TRBV28
CASSFWQGGQPQHF
TGTGCCAGCAGTTTTTGGCAGGGGGGTCAGCCCCAGCATTTT
>TRBJ2-7|few|.|TRBV10-2
CASRETGIYEQYF
TGCGCCAGCAGGGAAACAGGGATATACGAGCAGTACTTC
>TRBJ2-5|.|TRBD2|TRBV5-1
CASSAPSGTSETQYF
TGCGCCAGCAGCGCACCCTCCGGGACTAGCGAGACCCAGTACTTC
>TRBJ1-4|few|.|TRBV2
CASSRQPWAEKLFF
TGTGCCAGCAGCAGACAGCCCTGGGCTGAAAAACTGTTTTTT
>TRBJ1-4|.|.|TRBV5-1
CASSLTQRNEKLFF
TGCGCCAGCAGCTTAACACAGCGGAATGAAAAACTGTTTTTT
>TRBJ2-7|.|.|TRBV25-1
CASTPGDEQDF
TGTGCCAGCACTCCGGGGGACGAGCAGGACTTC
>TRBJ2-6|.|.|TRBV5-1
CASSRDRANVLTF
TGCGCCAGCAGCCGGGACAGGGCCAACGTCCTGACTTTC
>TRBJ1-6|.|TRBD1|TRBV25-1
CASSELRQGGSPLHF
TGTGCCAGCAGTGAATTACGACAGGGTGGTTCACCCCTCCACTTT
>TRBJ2-1|few|TRBD1|TRBV10-2
CASSVDRDYNEQFF
TGCGCCAGCAGTGTAGACAGGGACTACAATGAGCAGTTCTTC
>TRBJ1-1|.|.|TRBV9
CASSVGFRGEREAFF
TGTGCCAGCAGCGTCGGCTTTCGGGGGGAACGGGAAGCTTTCTTT
>TRBJ1-5|.|TRBD1|TRBV5-6
CASSLRGRDQPQHF
TGTGCCAGCAGCTTGAGGGGGCGAGATCAGCCCCAGCATTTT
>TRBJ1-2|.|TRBD1|TRBV27
CASSRNRGIYGYTF
TGTGCCAGCAGTCGCAACAGGGGGATCTATGGCTACACCTTC
>TRBJ1-2|few|TRBD1|TRBV19
CASTPSGTGYLGYTF
TGTGCCAGTACCCCTTCCGGGACAGGGTATCTTGGCTACACCTTC
>TRBJ1-1|.|.|TRBV4-3
CASSQGPPQGGNTEAFF
TGCGCCAGCAGCCAAGGGCCACCCCAGGGAGGGAACACTGAAGCTTTCTTT
>TRBJ2-3|.|.|TRBV6-6
CATYRRGGVKDTQYF
TGTGCCACCTATCGGAGGGGGGGGGTGAAAGATACGCAGTATTTT
>TRBJ2-2|.|.|TRBV5-1
CASSLQNTGELFF
TGCGCCAGCAGCTTGCAGAACACCGGGGAGCTGTTTTTT
>TRBJ1-6|.|.|TRBV7-2
CASSLSRGGRAHF
TGTGCCAGCAGCTTGAGTAGGGGAGGTCGGGCCCACTTT
>TRBJ2-7|.|TRBD1|TRBV7-8
CASSWDSPYEQYF
TGTGCCAGCAGCTGGGACAGTCCCTACGAGCAGTACTTC
>TRBJ1-6|.|.|TRBV7-2
CASSLGGTGLQNSPLHF
TGTGCCAGCAGCTTGGGGGGGACGGGACTACAAAATTCACCCCTCCACTTT
>TRBJ1-2|.|.|TRBV7-2
CASSPPGEGYTF
TGTGCCAGCAGCCCCCCCGGGGAGGGCTACACCTTC
>TRBJ1-1|.|.|TRBV6-1
CASRSPGFQNTEAFF
TGTGCCAGCAGATCCCCAGGTTTTCAGAACACTGAAGCTTTCTTT
>TRBJ1-5|medium-sized|.|TRBV4-2
CASSQQGPNQPQHF
TGTGCCAGCAGCCAACAGGGTCCCAATCAGCCCCAGCATTTT
>TRBJ1-4|.|TRBD1|TRBV7-8
CASSYGTGGIQTNEKLFF
TGTGCCAGCAGCTACGGGACAGGGGGTATTCAGACTAATGAAAAACTGTTTTTT
>TRBJ2-5|.|TRBD2|TRBV9
CASSTLAGRRETQYF
TGTGCCAGCAGCACTCTAGCGGGACGGAGGGAGACCCAGTACTTC
>TRBJ1-4|few|TRBD1|TRBV6-6
CASRQGAANEKLFF
TGTGCCAGCAGACAGGGGGCGGCTAATGAAAAACTGTTTTTT
>TRBJ2-2|.|.|TRBV12-5
CASGAWTANTGELFF
TGTGCTAGTGGTGCCTGGACAGCGAACACCGGGGAGCTGTTTTTT
>TRBJ2-6|few|TRBD1|TRBV5-4
CASSSPTGFGANVLTF
TGTGCCAGCAGCTCCCCGACAGGGTTTGGGGCCAACGTCCTGACTTTC
>TRBJ1-2|.|.|TRBV7-6
CASSLAQGKGYGYTF
TGTGCCAGCAGCTTAGCACAGGGAAAGGGTTATGGCTACACCTTC
>TRBJ2-5|.|.|TRBV28
CASSFSPRGQETQYF
TGTGCCAGCAGTTTCTCCCCAAGGGGGCAAGAGACCCAGTACTTC
>TRBJ1-3|.|.|TRBV28
CASTYLDSARSGNTIYF
TGTGCCAGCACCTACCTGGACAGTGCCCGTTCTGGAAACACCATATATTTT
>TRBJ2-7|.|TRBD1|TRBV28
CASGTALYEQYF
TGTGCCAGCGGGACAGCCTTATACGAGCAGTACTTC
>TRBJ1-1|.|TRBD1|TRBV2
CASRGQGSEAFF
TGTGCCAGCAGGGGACAGGGGTCTGAAGCTTTCTTT
>TRBJ2-7|.|.|TRBV7-2
CASSLARAGEQYF
TGTGCCAGCAGCTTAGCACGGGCGGGTGAGCAGTACTTC
>TRBJ1-4|.|.|TRBV5-1
CASSWEIGTTNEKLFF
TGCGCCAGCAGCTGGGAGATAGGGACAACTAATGAAAAACTGTTTTTT